One T cell receptor beta chain is described in this entry. Germline V gene sequence: CDR1 SEHNR, CDR2 FQNEAQ (reference sequence). This CDR3 is 14 amino acids long. Unmatched junction bases numbered 11, after V lost 5 bases and J lost 8 bases. This record belongs to a study of blood T cell repertoires in COVID-19. Produced via immunoSEQ multiplex PCR; TCRdb's table is partial and in-frame only. The sample shows some 200,000 clones, about nine tenths of them seen only once. This rearrangement joins TRBV7-9 to TRBJ1-2; 7 bases are a match to TRBD1. Material: peripheral blood. This sequence was found in a woman between 45 and 60 years old with acute or convalescent COVID-19. The CDR3 coding sequence is TGTGCCAGCAGCGAAACGTGGCAGGGGGAAGGCTACACCTTC. This sequence encodes CASSETWQGEGYTF.